This record covers a single T cell receptor (beta chain). This specimen belongs to a study of blood T cell repertoires in COVID-19. Study background: PBMCs, B-cell-depleted T cells, or T cells were the source of the cDNA or gDNA that made up the material.

In the study's own analysis: The assay estimated nucleated cells by amplifying reference gene primers. The method was immunoSEQ multiplex PCR; TCRdb's version includes in-frame clones alone and lacks a portion of them. V, J and clone size derive from that table, while D and trimming were established from the DNA sequence. The table lists more than 300,000 clones, more than 80% of them singletons, with around 6.6% in the top ten. V dropped 6 bases and J dropped 2; count of bases not matched to a gene: 9. The CDR3 is 16 residues long. Germline values: CDR1 LNHDA, CDR2 SQIVND (reference sequence). V usage is TRBV19 and J usage is TRBJ2-2, with 7 bases matching TRBD1. The sample comprised peripheral blood. The clonotype comes from a man aged 18 to 29 who had recovered from COVID-19. As DNA, the CDR3 is TGTGCCAGTAGCCCAACCGGGACAGAAAACACCGGGGAGCTGTTTTTT. It codes for CASSPTGTENTGELFF.